The 3 T cell receptor beta chains in this list originate from one sample, sequenced in a study of blood T cell repertoires in COVID-19. Repertoires were generated with immunoSEQ multiplex PCR, while TCRdb's copy carries only in-frame clones and drops some. The sample includes fewer than 70,000 clones, 70% to 85% of them seen just once. The sample was peripheral blood. The receptors were sampled from an older woman with acute or convalescent COVID-19.

This clone was seen more than once but under ten times. This chain uses TRBV24-1 with TRBJ1-2, with D maybe TRBD1 (6 bases). Trimming took 3 bases from V and 6 from J, leaving 10 bases between them. Germline CDR1 KGHDR, CDR2 SFDVKD. The CDR3 runs to 13 residues. Written as DNA, the CDR3 is TGTGCCACCAGTGATGGTCACAGGGATGGCTACACCTTC. This encodes CATSDGHRDGYTF.

This clone was detected once. The V and J genes are TRBV15 and TRBJ1-1, with D hard to call. V lost 3 bases and J lost 5, with 10 bases in between. This CDR3 is 13 amino acids long. Germline assignment: CDR1 LNHNV and CDR2 YYDKDF (reference sequence). CDR3 sequence reads: CATSSEGRTEAFF. The CDR3 DNA is TGTGCCACCAGCAGCGAGGGTCGTACTGAAGCTTTCTTT.

In its sample, this clone was seen once. CDR3 protein: CASSHGGGSQPQHF. The CDR3 coding sequence is TGTGCCAGTAGTCATGGGGGGGGCAGTCAGCCCCAGCATTTT. The chain uses TRBV19 and TRBJ1-5, with a weak D call TRBD1 (6 bases). The CDR3 sequence is 14 residues long. V lost 5 bases and J lost 6, with 14 bases in between. The germline V gene has CDR1 LNHDA and CDR2 SQIVND (reference sequence).